The 7 T cell receptor beta chains below were found in one sample sequenced in a study of regulatory T cells in long-lasting Graves disease (dated by TCRdb to about 2021). The time point label corresponds to: newly diagnosed GD, antithyroid drugs for less than 3 months. For both TCR sequencing and RNA sequencing, RNA was extracted from PBMCs in TRIzol. Library preparation was by multiplex PCR. Sequencing relied on an Illumina HiSeq 4000. CDR3 regions were amplified by Arm-PCR with iRepertoire HTBI primers to construct TCR beta libraries. TCRdb redid the processing of the public reads, applying fastp at Q25 and MiXCR, and retained in-frame beta chains. Each entry merges the rows of one CDR3 protein and shows their most common DNA and genes. Across this sample there are about 430,000 distinct CDR3 sequences, with 15% seen only once. Of the sample, over 7.5% is held by the ten largest clones. These data were likewise used in another study, on T cells in Graves' hyperthyroidism and ophthalmopathy.

The material sequenced was peripheral blood mononuclear cells (PBMCs), taken at new diagnosis, from a patient treated with antithyroid drugs. The receptors shown here come from a woman in her thirties or forties with Graves disease. Donor details come from another sample of the same person, matched by shared clones.

There are many counts of this clonotype. The chain employs TRBV20-1 and TRBJ2-7; D ambiguous. Germline V CDR1 and CDR2: DFQATT, SNEGSKA (reference sequence). This CDR3 contains 12 residues. V gave up 1 base and J gave up 2 bases, with 6 bases separating them. This CDR3 reads CSARVEAYEQYF. The CDR3 nucleotides are TGCAGTGCTAGAGTCGAGGCCTACGAGCAGTACTTC.

This clonotype was recorded many times. CDR3 amino acids: CASSEAGQGVDQPQHF. CDR3 nucleotides: TGTGCCAGCAGTGAAGCGGGACAGGGGGTGGATCAGCCCCAGCATTTT. The rearrangement uses TRBV2 and TRBJ1-5; 11 positions agree with TRBD1. From germline, CDR1 is SNHLY and CDR2 FYNNEI. The CDR3 contains 16 residues. Trimming removed 0 bases from V and 5 bases from J; junction bases left unmatched: 3.

Ten or more counts support this clonotype. The chain uses TRBV2 and TRBJ2-3; 14 bases are shared with TRBD2. J lost 0 bases, V lost 7 bases, and 9 bases had no gene match. The CDR3 extends over 18 amino acids. Germline V gene lookup returns CDR1 SNHLY and CDR2 FYNNEI. The chain's CDR3 is CASTKGLAGAESTDTQYF. Here the CDR3 DNA reads TGTGCCAGCACCAAGGGACTAGCGGGAGCCGAGAGCACAGATACGCAGTATTTT.

This clonotype turned up a few times. The V gene is TRBV5-1, the J gene TRBJ2-1; D possibly corresponds to TRBD2 (6 bases). This CDR3 has 14 residues. Between the trimmed V and J ends, which lost 0 bases and 7 bases, there was a span of 11 bases. Per germline, CDR1 SGHRS and CDR2 YFSETQ. This chain's CDR3 is CASSLGVAGNEQFF. CDR3 nucleotides: TGCGCCAGCAGCTTGGGGGTCGCGGGGAATGAGCAGTTCTTC.

J is TRBJ2-2 and V is TRBV11-2; 14 bases map to TRBD2. The CDR3 runs to 17 residues. Germline V gene sequence: CDR1 SGHAT, CDR2 FQNNGV. Trimming took 3 bases from V and 7 from J; bases not matched to a gene: 7. In DNA, the CDR3 is TGTGCCAGCAGCTTCGGGACTAGCGGGAGCCGGGGCGGGGAGCTGTTTTTT. Amino acids: CASSFGTSGSRGGELFF. Full variable domain (remainder filled in from reference TRBV11-2 and TRBJ2-2): EAGVAQSPRYKIIEKRQSVAFWCNPISGHATLYWYQQILGQGPKLLIQFQNNGVVDDSQLPKDRFSAERLKGVDSTLKIQPAKLEDSAVYLCASSFGTSGSRGGELFFGEGSRLTVL.

In its sample, this clonotype was seen a few times. The chain employs TRBV20-1 and TRBJ2-1, with D perhaps TRBD2 (5 bases). Germline V CDR1 and CDR2: DFQATT, SNEGSKA (reference sequence). V lost 6 bases, J lost 9 bases, and 12 bases lay in between. This CDR3 region has 11 residues. DNA for the CDR3: TGCAGTGCATTTATTGGGAGTGAGCAGTTCTTC. Its protein product is CSAFIGSEQFF.

This clonotype occurred many times. An end of the junction differs from the germline gene, which may be a read error. This chain joins TRBV25-1 and TRBJ1-2; D gene unclear. The germline CDR1 and CDR2 sequences are MGHDK and SYGVNS. This CDR3 contains 13 residues. The CDR3 protein is CASSVSGGYGYTF. As DNA, the CDR3 is TGCGCCAGCTCGGTGTCGGGTGGTTATGGCTACACCTTC.